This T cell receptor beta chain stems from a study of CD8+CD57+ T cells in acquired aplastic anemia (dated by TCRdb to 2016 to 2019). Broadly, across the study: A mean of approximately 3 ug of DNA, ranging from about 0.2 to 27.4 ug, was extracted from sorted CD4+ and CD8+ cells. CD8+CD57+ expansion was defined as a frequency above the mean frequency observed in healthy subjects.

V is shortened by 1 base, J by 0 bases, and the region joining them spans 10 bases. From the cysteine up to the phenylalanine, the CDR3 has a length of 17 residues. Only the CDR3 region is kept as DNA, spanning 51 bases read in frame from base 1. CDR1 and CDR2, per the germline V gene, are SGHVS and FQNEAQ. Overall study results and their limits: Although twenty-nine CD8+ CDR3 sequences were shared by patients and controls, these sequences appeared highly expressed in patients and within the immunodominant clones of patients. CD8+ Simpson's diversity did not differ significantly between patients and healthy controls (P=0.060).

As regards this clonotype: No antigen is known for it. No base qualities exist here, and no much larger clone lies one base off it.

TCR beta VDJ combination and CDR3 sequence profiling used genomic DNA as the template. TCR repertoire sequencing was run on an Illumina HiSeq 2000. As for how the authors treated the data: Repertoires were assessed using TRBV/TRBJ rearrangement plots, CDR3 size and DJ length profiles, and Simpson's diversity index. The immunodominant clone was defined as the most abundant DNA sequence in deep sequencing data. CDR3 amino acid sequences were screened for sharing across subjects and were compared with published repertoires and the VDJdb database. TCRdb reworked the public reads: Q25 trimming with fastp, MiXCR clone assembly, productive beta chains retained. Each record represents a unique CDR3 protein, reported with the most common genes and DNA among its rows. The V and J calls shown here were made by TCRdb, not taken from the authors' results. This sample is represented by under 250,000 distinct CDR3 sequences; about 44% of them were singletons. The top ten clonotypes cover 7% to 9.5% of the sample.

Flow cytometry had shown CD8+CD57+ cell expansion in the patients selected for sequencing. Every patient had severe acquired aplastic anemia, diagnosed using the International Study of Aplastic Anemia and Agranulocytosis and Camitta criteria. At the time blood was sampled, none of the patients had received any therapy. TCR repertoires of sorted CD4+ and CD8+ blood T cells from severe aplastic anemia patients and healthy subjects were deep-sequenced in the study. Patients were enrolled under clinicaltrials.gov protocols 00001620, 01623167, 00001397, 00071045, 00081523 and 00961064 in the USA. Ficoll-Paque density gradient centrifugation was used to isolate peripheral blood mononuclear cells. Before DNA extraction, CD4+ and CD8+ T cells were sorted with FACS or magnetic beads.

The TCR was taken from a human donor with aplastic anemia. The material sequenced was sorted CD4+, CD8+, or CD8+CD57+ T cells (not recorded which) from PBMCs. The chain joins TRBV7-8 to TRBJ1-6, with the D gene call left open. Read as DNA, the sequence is TGTGCCAGCAGCTTAGGGGCTGATTGCTCCTATAATTCACCCCTCCACTTT. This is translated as CASSLGADCSYNSPLHF.